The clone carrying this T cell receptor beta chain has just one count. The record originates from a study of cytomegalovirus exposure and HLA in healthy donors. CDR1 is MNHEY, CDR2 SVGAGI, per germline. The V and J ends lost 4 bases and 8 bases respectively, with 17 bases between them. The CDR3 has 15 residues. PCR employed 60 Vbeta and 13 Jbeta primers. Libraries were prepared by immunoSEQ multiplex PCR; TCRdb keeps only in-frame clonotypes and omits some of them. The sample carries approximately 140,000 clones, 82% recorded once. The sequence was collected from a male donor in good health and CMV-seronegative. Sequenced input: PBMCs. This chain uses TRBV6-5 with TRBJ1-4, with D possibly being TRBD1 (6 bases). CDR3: CASSFQQGLGEKLFF. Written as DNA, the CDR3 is TGTGCCAGCAGTTTCCAACAGGGCCTTGGGGAAAAACTGTTTTTT.